Listed below are T cell receptor beta chains from one sample, sequenced in a study of T cell responses to AZD1222 COVID-19 vaccine. Measured with immunoSEQ multiplex PCR; TCRdb has only the in-frame clones, and not every one. The sample has about 170,000 clones, over 75% seen once. The sample here was peripheral blood, taken on day 0 of AZD1222 vaccination. These receptors came from an adult in good health. The CDR3 runs from the conserved cysteine through the conserved F or W. A D gene is named only where the DNA matches it firmly. The size of a clone is reported for some rows only, either as once, few or many, or as a class for expanded clones.

d_call	v_call	j_call	clone_size	cdr3_nt	cdr3_aa
-	TRBV5-1	TRBJ2-7	-	TGCGCCAGCAGCTCCGGTACCGACAGGCGCTACGAGCAGTACTTC	CASSSGTDRRYEQYF
-	TRBV15	TRBJ1-4	-	TGTGCCACCAGCTGGGGGCACGGTAATGAAAAACTGTTTTTT	CATSWGHGNEKLFF
TRBD1	TRBV5-1	TRBJ2-5	once	TGCGCCAGCAGCGTCCCGACAGGGGGCCAAGAGACCCAGTACTTC	CASSVPTGGQETQYF
-	TRBV27	TRBJ1-3	-	TGTGCCAGCAGTTCCGGGGGCGCTGGAAACACCATATATTTT	CASSSGGAGNTIYF
TRBD1	TRBV4-3	TRBJ1-2	-	TGCGCCAGCAGCCAAGACGGCCAGGGGGCTGGCTACACCTTC	CASSQDGQGAGYTF
-	TRBV11-2	TRBJ1-5	-	TGTGCCAGCAGCTTAGGAGTTGGGAATCAGCCCCAGCATTTT	CASSLGVGNQPQHF
-	TRBV12-3/TRBV12-4	TRBJ2-5	-	TGTGCCAGCAGTACTAATCAAGAGACCCAGTACTTC	CASSTNQETQYF
-	TRBV3-1/TRBV3-2	TRBJ1-5	once	TGTGCCAGCAGCCAGACCGACAGAGAGCCCCAGCATTTT	CASSQTDREPQHF
-	TRBV6-5	TRBJ1-2	once	TGTGCCAGCAAAAATAACCGGGACGGTTATGGCTACACCTTC	CASKNNRDGYGYTF
TRBD2	TRBV7-3	TRBJ2-3	-	TGTGCCAGCAGCTTAAGACTAGCCGTCGCAGATACGCAGTATTTT	CASSLRLAVADTQYF
-	TRBV6-5	TRBJ1-1	once	TGTGCCAGCAGTTACTGGGAAAACACTGAAGCTTTCTTT	CASSYWENTEAFF
-	TRBV5-1	TRBJ2-5	-	TGCGCCAGCAGCTCCGGGGGGACACCACAAGAGACCCAGTACTTC	CASSSGGTPQETQYF
-	TRBV2	TRBJ1-6	-	TGTGCCAGCAGGCCGAACGAGGCACCCCTCCACTTT	CASRPNEAPLHF
-	TRBV28	TRBJ1-1	-	TGTGCCGCCAGGGCGATTGGAACTGAAGCTTTCTTT	CAARAIGTEAFF
-	TRBV2	TRBJ1-2	-	TGTGCCAGCAGCGATATGGGGGGGAACTATGGCTACACCTTC	CASSDMGGNYGYTF
-	TRBV7-2	TRBJ2-7	-	TGTGCCAGCAGCTTAGGTAGGACGACCTACGAGCAGTACTTC	CASSLGRTTYEQYF
-	TRBV11-2	TRBJ2-7	-	TGTGCCAGCAGCTTAGATTGGGTGGGGTCAAGGAGTTACGAGCAGTACTTC	CASSLDWVGSRSYEQYF
-	TRBV5-6	TRBJ1-4	-	TGTGCCAGCAGCTCGAAGGACAGTAATAATGAAAAACTGTTTTTT	CASSSKDSNNEKLFF
-	TRBV6-5	TRBJ1-4	-	TGTGCCAGCAGTTACGGGGGGGCTCATGAAAAACTGTTTTTT	CASSYGGAHEKLFF
-	TRBV5-1	TRBJ1-1	-	TGCGCCAGCAGCTTGGCTGACCTCTACATGAACACTGAAGCTTTCTTT	CASSLADLYMNTEAFF